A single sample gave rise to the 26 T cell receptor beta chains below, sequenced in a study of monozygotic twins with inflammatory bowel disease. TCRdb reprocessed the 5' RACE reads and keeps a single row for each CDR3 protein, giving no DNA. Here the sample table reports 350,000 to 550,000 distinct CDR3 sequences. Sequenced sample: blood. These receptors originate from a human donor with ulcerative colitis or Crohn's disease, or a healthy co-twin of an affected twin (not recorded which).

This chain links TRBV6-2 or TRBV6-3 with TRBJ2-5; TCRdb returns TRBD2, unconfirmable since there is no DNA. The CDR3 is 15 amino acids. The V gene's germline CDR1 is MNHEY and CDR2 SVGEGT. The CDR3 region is CASSYRLQRKETQYF.

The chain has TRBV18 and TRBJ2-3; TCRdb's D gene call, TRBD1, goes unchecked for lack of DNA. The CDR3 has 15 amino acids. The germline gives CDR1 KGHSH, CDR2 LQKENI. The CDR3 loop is CASSPPGRVGDTQYF.

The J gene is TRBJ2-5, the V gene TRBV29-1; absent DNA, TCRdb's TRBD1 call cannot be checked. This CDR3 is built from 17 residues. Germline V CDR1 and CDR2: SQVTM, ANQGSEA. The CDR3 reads CSVEDRERTGMAETQYF.

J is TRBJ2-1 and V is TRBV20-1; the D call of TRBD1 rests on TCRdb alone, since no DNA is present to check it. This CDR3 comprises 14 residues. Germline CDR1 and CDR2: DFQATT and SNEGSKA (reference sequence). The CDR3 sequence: CSASAGTAGNEQFF.

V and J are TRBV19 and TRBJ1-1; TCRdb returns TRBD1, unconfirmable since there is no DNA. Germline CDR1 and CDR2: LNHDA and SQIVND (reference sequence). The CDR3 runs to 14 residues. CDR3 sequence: CASSLNREFTDAFF. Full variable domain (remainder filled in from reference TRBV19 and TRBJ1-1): DGGITQSPKYLFRKEGQNVTLSCEQNLNHDAMYWYRQDPGQGLRLIYYSQIVNDFQKGDIAEGYSVSREKKESFPLTVTSAQKNPTAFYLCASSLNREFTDAFFGQGTRLTVV.

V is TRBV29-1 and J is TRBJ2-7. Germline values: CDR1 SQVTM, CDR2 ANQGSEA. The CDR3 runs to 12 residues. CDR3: CSVAAGPYEQYF.

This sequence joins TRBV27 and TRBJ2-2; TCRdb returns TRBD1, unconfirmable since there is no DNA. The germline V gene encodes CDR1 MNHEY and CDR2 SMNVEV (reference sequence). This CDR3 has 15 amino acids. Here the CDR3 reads CASRLQGAPTGELFF.

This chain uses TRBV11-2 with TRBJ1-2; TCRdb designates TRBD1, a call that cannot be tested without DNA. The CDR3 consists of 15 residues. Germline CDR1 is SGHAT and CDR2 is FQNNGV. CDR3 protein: CASSSPPRDTHGYTF.

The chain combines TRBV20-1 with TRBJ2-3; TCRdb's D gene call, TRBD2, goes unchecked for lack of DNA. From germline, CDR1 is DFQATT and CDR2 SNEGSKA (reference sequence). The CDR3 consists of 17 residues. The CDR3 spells CSARDAGTSGRTDTQYF.

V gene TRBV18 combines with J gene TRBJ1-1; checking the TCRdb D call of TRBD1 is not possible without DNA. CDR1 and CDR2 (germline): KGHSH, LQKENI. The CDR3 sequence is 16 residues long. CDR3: CASSPSQGALETEAFF.

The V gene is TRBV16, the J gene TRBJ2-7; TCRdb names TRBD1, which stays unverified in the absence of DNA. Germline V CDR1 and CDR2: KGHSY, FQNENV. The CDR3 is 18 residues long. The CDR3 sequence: CASSPLGATGGTTYEQYF. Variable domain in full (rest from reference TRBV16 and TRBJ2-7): GEEVAQTPKHLVRGEGQKAKLYCAPIKGHSYVFWYQQVLKNEFKFLISFQNENVFDETGMPKERFSAKCLPNSPCSLEIQATKLEDSAVYFCASSPLGATGGTTYEQYFGPGTRLTVT.

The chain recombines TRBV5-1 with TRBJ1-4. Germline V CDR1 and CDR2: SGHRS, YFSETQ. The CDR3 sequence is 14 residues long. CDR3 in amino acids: CASSIDGPNEKLFF.

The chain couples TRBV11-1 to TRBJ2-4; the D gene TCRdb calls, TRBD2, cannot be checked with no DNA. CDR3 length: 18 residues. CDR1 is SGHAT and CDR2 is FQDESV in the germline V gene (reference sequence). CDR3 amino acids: CASSRLAGISATKNIQYF.

CDR3 residues: CASSLAQGVIYGYTF. This chain connects TRBV7-2 to TRBJ1-2; TCRdb returns TRBD1, unconfirmable since there is no DNA. Germline values: CDR1 SGHTA, CDR2 FQGNSA. The CDR3 extends over 15 amino acids.

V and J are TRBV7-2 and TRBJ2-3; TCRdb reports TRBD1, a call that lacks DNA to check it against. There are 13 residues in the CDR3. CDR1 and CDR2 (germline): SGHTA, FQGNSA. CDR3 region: CASSRPGTDTQYF.

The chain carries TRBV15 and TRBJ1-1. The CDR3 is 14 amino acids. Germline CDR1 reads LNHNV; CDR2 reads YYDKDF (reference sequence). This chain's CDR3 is CATSEEALYIEAFF.

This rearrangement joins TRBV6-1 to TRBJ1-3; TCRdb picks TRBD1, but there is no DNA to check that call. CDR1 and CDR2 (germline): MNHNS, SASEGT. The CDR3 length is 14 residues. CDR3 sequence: CASRNTGVGNTIYF.

The CDR3 loop is CASSPDRDYYEQYF. The V and J genes are TRBV7-2 and TRBJ2-7; TCRdb indicates TRBD2, and absent DNA this call remains unverified. From germline, CDR1 is SGHTA and CDR2 FQGNSA. This CDR3 is built from 14 residues. Full variable domain (missing parts from reference TRBV7-2 and TRBJ2-7): GAGVSQSPSNKVTEKGKDVELRCDPISGHTALYWYRQSLGQGLEFLIYFQGNSAPDKSGLPSDRFSAERTGGSVSTLTIQRTQQEDSAVYLCASSPDRDYYEQYFGPGTRLTVT.

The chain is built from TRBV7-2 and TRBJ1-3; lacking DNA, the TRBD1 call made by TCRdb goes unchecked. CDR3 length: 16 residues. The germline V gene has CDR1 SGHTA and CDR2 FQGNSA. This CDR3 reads CASSLLPFSGADTIYF.

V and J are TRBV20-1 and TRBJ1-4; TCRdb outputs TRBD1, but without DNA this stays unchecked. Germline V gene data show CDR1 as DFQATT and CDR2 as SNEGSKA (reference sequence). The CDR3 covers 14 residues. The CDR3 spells CSAHRAEGYEKLFF.

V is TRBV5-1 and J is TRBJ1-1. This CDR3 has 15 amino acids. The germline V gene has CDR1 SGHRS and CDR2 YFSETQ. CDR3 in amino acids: CASSLRATMNTEAFF.

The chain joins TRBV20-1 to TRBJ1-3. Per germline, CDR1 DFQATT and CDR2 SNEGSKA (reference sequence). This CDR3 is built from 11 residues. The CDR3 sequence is CIASHGNTIYF.

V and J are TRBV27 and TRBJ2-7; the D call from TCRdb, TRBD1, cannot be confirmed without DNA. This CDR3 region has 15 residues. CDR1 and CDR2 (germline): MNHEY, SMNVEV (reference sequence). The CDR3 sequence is CASTSRTGESYEQYF.

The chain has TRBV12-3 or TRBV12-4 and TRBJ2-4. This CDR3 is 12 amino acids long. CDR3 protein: CASSGYKNMQYF.

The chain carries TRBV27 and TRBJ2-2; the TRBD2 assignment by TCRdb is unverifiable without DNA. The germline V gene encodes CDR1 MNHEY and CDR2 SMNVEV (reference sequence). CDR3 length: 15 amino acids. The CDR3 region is CASSFIGGGGGELFF.

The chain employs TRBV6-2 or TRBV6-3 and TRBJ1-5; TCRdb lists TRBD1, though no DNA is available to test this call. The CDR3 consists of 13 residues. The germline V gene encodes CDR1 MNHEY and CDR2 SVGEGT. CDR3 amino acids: CASIQGAYQPQHF.